Sequencing of this T cell receptor (beta chain) was carried out in a study of PD-1 blockade in classical Hodgkin lymphoma. Regarding the study as a whole: Still unresolved is the cause of the repertoire differences, which may be disease activity or prior therapy. Complete responders showed a baseline diversity that resembled the diversity of newly diagnosed patients. A significant rise in TCR diversity by C4D1 was seen for CD4+ but not CD8+ cells. Reports described newly diagnosed patients as having lower baseline TCR diversity than healthy donors.

The table came from immunoSEQ multiplex PCR; TCRdb's copy has only in-frame clones and leaves some out. The data show about 22,000 clones, under 75% seen once. Sample time point: cycle 4 day 1 (C4D1), after 6 weeks of nivolumab. Each of the patients experienced relapse following autologous stem cell transplantation, and their brentuximab vedotin exposure differed. The authors purified CD4+ T cells from thawed PBMCs by magnetic negative selection. As for this clone: The antigen is not known.

The J segment lost 7 bases and the V segment lost 4 bases, leaving 10 bases of the junction unmatched. Germline assignment: CDR1 SGHRS and CDR2 YFSETQ. The CDR3 is 16 amino acids. This sample comprised CD4+ T cells from blood, obtained before the fourth cycle of nivolumab. The chain joins TRBV5-1 to TRBJ1-6; 8 bases agree with TRBD1. This sequence originates from a human donor with classical Hodgkin lymphoma. The CDR3 coding sequence is TGCGCCAGCAGCAAGGATGGACAGGGTTCGAATTCACCCCTCCACTTT. It translates to CASSKDGQGSNSPLHF.